This is a list of T cell receptor beta chains from one sample in a study of blood T cell repertoires in COVID-19. Generated by immunoSEQ multiplex PCR, the TCRdb table keeps only in-frame clones and is missing some. The sample lists tens of thousands of clones, over 75% occurring once. The sample taken for sequencing was peripheral blood. The receptors shown here come from a human donor in a cohort sampled during active COVID-19. Each CDR3 is given without its conserved first and last residue. A clone size is listed for some rows: how often the clone was seen (once, few, many), or a class if it is expanded.

-	TRBV29-1	TRBJ1-2	SVLQGTNYGYT
once	TRBV15	TRBJ2-5	ATTTVAGGPGVETQY
-	TRBV18	TRBJ2-3	ASSPRDFYTDTQY
-	TRBV19	TRBJ1-2	ASSIAQTPRNYGYT
-	TRBV12-3/TRBV12-4	TRBJ2-7	ASSLTSTAQY
-	TRBV19	TRBJ1-2	ASSTWDRRYT
-	TRBV5-1	TRBJ2-6	ASSYPRGLRDGANVLT
-	TRBV5-8	TRBJ2-4	ASSSKNIQY
few	TRBV14	TRBJ2-7	ASSQTDRAYEQY
-	TRBV6-5	TRBJ2-4	ASRSGLAAKNIQY
-	TRBV11-2	TRBJ1-4	ASSLDLMGVEKLF
-	TRBV6-6	TRBJ2-7	ASMGLAGTEQY
-	TRBV6-6	TRBJ1-2	ASSYAREDGYT
-	TRBV28	TRBJ2-7	ASRDRGEQY
-	TRBV28	TRBJ1-6	ASSSQGVRNSPLH
-	TRBV5-1	TRBJ2-7	ASSLDGTGYGYEQY
-	TRBV18	TRBJ1-3	ASSPEVSVGNTIY
-	TRBV6-6	TRBJ1-5	ASSPGGDQPQH
-	TRBV5-1	TRBJ2-2	ASSPTKTRNTGELF
-	TRBV12-3/TRBV12-4	TRBJ2-5	ASSFFRRETQY
-	TRBV14	TRBJ2-1	ASSPRQGGKNEQF
-	TRBV7-2	TRBJ2-2	ASSLVGGGPSGELF
-	TRBV19	TRBJ2-7	ASSTPGQRTYEQY
-	TRBV3-1/TRBV3-2	TRBJ1-6	ASSRGGGNSPLH
-	TRBV5-5	TRBJ2-3	ASSPDRTGATDTQY
-	TRBV4-3	TRBJ1-3	ASSQDSLAGNTIY
-	TRBV5-6	TRBJ2-3	ASSYDRAQRTQY
-	TRBV11-3	TRBJ2-3	ASSLGGTSGITDTQY
-	TRBV3-1/TRBV3-2	TRBJ2-1	ASSQGGGAGEQF
-	TRBV5-1	TRBJ2-2	ASSLFWGGPTGELF
-	TRBV7-2	TRBJ2-3	ASSFSRDPGDTQY
-	TRBV6-5	TRBJ2-7	ASSYQQGYEQY
-	TRBV18	TRBJ2-2	ASQERETDTGELF
-	TRBV5-1	TRBJ1-2	ASSLVVTGVDGYT
few	TRBV4-2	TRBJ2-2	ASSQDSGGETGELF
-	TRBV20-1	TRBJ1-6	SASVAGGGSPLH
-	TRBV14	TRBJ2-3	ASSYTGGWRDTQY
-	TRBV27	TRBJ2-7	ASSLFGRGSSYEQY
-	TRBV4-1	TRBJ2-5	ASSQDQGGPAAQY
-	TRBV30	TRBJ2-7	AWSLHRSLGEQY
-	TRBV6-2/TRBV6-3	TRBJ1-1	ASSYLGEAGTEAF
once	TRBV2	TRBJ1-5	ASSEIGQGSNQPQH
-	TRBV3-1/TRBV3-2	TRBJ1-2	ASSARTGGSYGYT
-	TRBV7-2	TRBJ2-7	ASSAGSGKGQY
-	TRBV30	TRBJ1-5	AWSPTGEGPQH
-	TRBV19	TRBJ1-5	ASKVVSRPSGPQH
-	TRBV4-1	TRBJ2-3	ASSQDPPGAQGDTQY
-	TRBV19	TRBJ2-3	ASSMGRSTDTQY
-	TRBV9	TRBJ2-3	ASSVTASIGSNTQY
-	TRBV7-7	TRBJ2-1	ASSLGQGAHNEQF
few	TRBV7-9	TRBJ2-7	ASSFEIAGEEQY
-	TRBV5-6	TRBJ2-7	ASSLLTGSYEQY
-	TRBV18	TRBJ2-7	ASSPTGGSYNEQY
-	TRBV5-1	TRBJ1-2	ASSQGTVDYGYT